This TCR beta chain was observed in a study of blood T cell repertoires in COVID-19 (dated by TCRdb to 2018 to 2020). Broadly, across the study: Samples from collaborators originated in the United States, Italy and Spain and spanned both the acute and convalescent phases of COVID-19. The repertoires were released in a freely available public database intended as a resource for research on the immune response to SARS-CoV-2. The material from the prospective study consisted of cDNA or gDNA derived from T cells, B-cell-depleted T cells, or PBMCs. Sample metadata almost always included a de-identified subject ID, COVID-19 status, age in years and sex. Subjects who had been exposed to COVID-19, were actively infected with it, or had recovered from it provided the deeply sampled blood TCRbeta repertoires that made up the dataset. Where HLA class I and class II types were available, the types were taken from metadata supplied by the sample provider, not from assay-based typing. The samples were drawn from two sources: the first 160 participants of the ongoing ImmuneRACE study, and over 1,000 subjects contributed by 6 global collaborators. Here is what the overall study found, with its caveats: The quantity of clinical and demographic metadata differed by source and by participant and was supplied without curation.

TCRbeta CDR3 regions were amplified from genomic DNA by means of the immunoSEQ Assay, a bias-controlled multiplex PCR. The authors' analysis ran thus. The number of nucleated cells in each sample was estimated by amplification of reference gene primers within the assay. Sequence reads were collapsed and filtered to measure the absolute abundance of every unique TCRbeta CDR3 rearrangement. For each sample, productive Simpson clonality was calculated as the square root of Simpson's diversity index over productive rearrangements. TCRdb mirrors the immuneACCESS table, restricted to in-frame sequences. Some clones are absent from its copies; in checked studies, under half trace to an unresolved V gene, and the reason for the others is unknown. V and J calls and clone size are copied from that table; D and trimming were computed from the DNA. In all, the sample holds tens of thousands of clones, and 85% of those were seen once. About 38% of the sample is in the top ten clones.

The collaborating institutions used their own protocols to collect whole blood in K2EDTA tubes. For TCRbeta analysis, collaborators shipped samples as frozen whole blood, isolated PBMCs, or DNA extracted from either of those sample types. Remarks on this clone: Its antigen remains undetermined. Per-nucleotide qualities are absent, and no much larger clonotype sits a single base away.

Trimming accounts for 0 bases at V and 5 bases at J, while the number of junction bases matched to no gene is 24. From the cysteine up to the phenylalanine, the CDR3 has a length of 22 residues. Only the CDR3 region is kept as DNA, spanning 66 bases read in frame from base 1. This clonotype originated in an elderly man with acute or convalescent COVID-19. The rearranged segments are TRBV23-1 and TRBJ2-7, and TRBD1 matches 11 of the central bases. TRBV23-1 is noted as an ORF with a role that remains uncertain. The sequencing sample was made of peripheral blood. CDR3 loop: CASSQSASVPLSEGTGGHEQYF. The DNA reads TGCGCCAGCAGTCAATCTGCGTCAGTTCCCCTATCGGAAGGGACAGGGGGACACGAGCAGTACTTC.